Each of the 19 T cell receptor beta chains below was sequenced from the same sample in a study of T cell repertoires in cytomegalovirus infection. TCRdb re-called the reads through MiXCR, storing one row per CDR3 protein. Here the sample spans roughly 500,000 distinct CDR3 sequences, under 45% being singletons. Antigen specificity for these receptors is unknown. The input for sequencing was cultured PBMCs, taken from culture after CMV antigen stimulation. These receptors all come from a human donor in good health (CMV status not recorded). Some clones in this sample may be carry-over from other donors' samples.

The table lists this clonotype with a few counts. The V gene is TRBV19, the J gene TRBJ2-1; the D gene is possibly TRBD2 (7 bases). The CDR3 is 16 amino acids. Germline lookup yields CDR1 LNHDA and CDR2 SQIVND (reference sequence). V dropped 0 bases and J dropped 2 bases, with 11 bases sitting between them. The CDR3 protein is CASSIDAGAAYNEQFF. CDR3 DNA: TGTGCCAGTAGTATAGACGCGGGGGCAGCCTACAATGAGCAGTTCTTC.

The chain links TRBV7-2 to TRBJ2-1; no clear D gene. The CDR3 has 15 residues. Germline lookup yields CDR1 SGHTA and CDR2 FQGNSA. The V and J ends lost 1 base and 3 bases respectively, with 10 bases between them. The CDR3 is CASSLVRDFYNEQFF. The CDR3 DNA is TGTGCCAGCAGCTTAGTCCGCGACTTCTACAATGAGCAGTTCTTC.

A note on this clonotype: The missing conserved phenylalanine or tryptophan at the end of this CDR3 makes a read error likely. The CDR3 DNA reads TGTGCCACGTCAGTGGCCTACACAGATACGCAGTATTTG. This encodes CATSVAYTDTQYL. The V gene is TRBV7-4, the J gene TRBJ2-3; no clear D gene. This CDR3 has 13 amino acids. The ends were cut back, 10 bases at V and 2 bases at J, with 13 bases in the middle. Germline assignment: CDR1 SGHVT and CDR2 SQSDAQ.

The CDR3 region has the DNA TGTGCCAGCAGCTTAGGATCCCCGCGCGGTGAGCAGTTCTTC. This encodes CASSLGSPRGEQFF. This chain connects TRBV7-2 to TRBJ2-1; no firm D call. Germline CDR1 reads SGHTA; CDR2 reads FQGNSA. The CDR3 totals 14 residues. V was shortened by 1 base and J by 9 bases, with 13 bases between the two germline ends.

This clonotype was found a few times. This sequence joins TRBV7-2 and TRBJ2-5, with D perhaps matching TRBD1 or TRBD2 (7 bases each). The CDR3 has 15 residues. The germline V gene has CDR1 SGHTA and CDR2 FQGNSA. The germline V and J ends were trimmed by 0 bases and 5 bases, with 13 bases remaining between them. Here the CDR3 DNA reads TGTGCCAGCAGCTTAGCCCCGGGGGGACAGGAGACCCAGTACTTC. Translation gives CASSLAPGGQETQYF.

This clonotype was counted a single time. The V and J genes are TRBV12-3 or TRBV12-4 and TRBJ2-2; D might be TRBD2 (5 bases). Trimming pared 5 bases from V and 7 bases from J, leaving 14 bases between. The CDR3 sequence is 14 residues long. In DNA form, the CDR3 reads TGTGCCAGCAGTCTCCTAGCTTACGACGGGGAGCTGTTTTTT. Encoded protein: CASSLLAYDGELFF.

This clonotype was seen ten or more times. The J gene is TRBJ2-5, the V gene TRBV7-2; 13 nucleotides align to TRBD2. With 7 bases clipped from V and 5 bases from J, the junction kept 16 bases outside the gene matches. The germline V gene has CDR1 SGHTA and CDR2 FQGNSA. The CDR3 has 18 amino acids. For the CDR3, the DNA is TGTGCCAGCATCTTCGGCGGGACTAGCGGGATGCTCGCGGAGACCCAGTACTTC. This codes for CASIFGGTSGMLAETQYF.

About this clonotype: One junction end does not reproduce the germline sequence, and a read error may be involved. The rearrangement links TRBV2 to TRBJ2-2; tentatively, D is TRBD1 (5 bases). The CDR3 has 15 residues. From germline, CDR1 is SNHLY and CDR2 FYNNEI. CDR3 protein: CASREDQQGTGELFF. Written as DNA, the CDR3 is TGTGCCAGCAGAGAAGACCAGCAGGGAACCGGGGAGCTGTTTTTT.

This clonotype showed up many times. The chain uses TRBV7-6 and TRBJ1-6, with 11 bases matching TRBD1. Germline V gene sequence: CDR1 SGHVS, CDR2 FNYEAQ. V lost 4 bases, J lost 10 bases, and 6 bases stayed unmatched. CDR3 length: 15 residues. As DNA, the CDR3 is TGTGCCAGCAGCTCGGACAGGGGGCGAGGATCACCCCTCCACTTT. Translation gives CASSSDRGRGSPLHF.

The chain is built from TRBV2 and TRBJ2-5; D is unresolved. The V and J ends lost 7 bases and 0 bases respectively, with 6 bases between them. Germline V CDR1 and CDR2: SNHLY, FYNNEI. The CDR3 sequence is 12 residues long. The CDR3 DNA reads TGTGCCAGCACAACGTACCAAGAGACCCAGTACTTC. Translation: CASTTYQETQYF.

The rearrangement links TRBV5-4 to TRBJ2-3, with D hard to call. Germline CDR1 and CDR2: SGHNT and YYREEE (reference sequence). Trimming removed 4 bases at V and 6 bases at J, with 12 bases between. CDR3 length: 13 residues. The CDR3 bases are TGTGCCAGCAGCATACCCCGGTCCGATACGCAGTATTTT. It encodes CASSIPRSDTQYF.

The table lists this clonotype with a few counts. The chain is built from TRBV7-8 and TRBJ1-3, with D uncertain. The CDR3 covers 13 residues. V dropped 5 bases and J dropped 5 bases, with 10 bases sitting between them. Germline V gene sequence: CDR1 SGHVS, CDR2 FQNEAQ. This CDR3 is CASSPSLRNTIYF. In nucleotides, the CDR3 is TGTGCCAGCAGCCCTAGCCTCAGAAACACCATATATTTT.

There are a few counts of this clonotype. The chain couples TRBV2 to TRBJ2-3; 8 bases align to TRBD1. Germline CDR1 and CDR2: SNHLY and FYNNEI. With V trimmed by 6 bases and J by 4 bases, 12 bases remained unmatched. The CDR3 consists of 16 residues. CDR3 nucleotides: TGTGCCAGCAGCGGAGGACAGGGCCGCGATCCAGATACGCAGTATTTT. Protein product: CASSGGQGRDPDTQYF.

The chain links TRBV7-2 to TRBJ1-1; D not resolved. The V gene lost 1 base and the J gene lost 11 bases, with 17 bases spanning the gap. The CDR3 is 14 residues long. CDR1 and CDR2 from the germline V gene are SGHTA and FQGNSA. The CDR3 coding sequence is TGTGCCAGCAGCTTAGGTGGCGGGAATAACGTGGCTTTCTTT. It translates to CASSLGGGNNVAFF.

This sequence joins TRBV11-2 and TRBJ2-3; 11 bases are a match to TRBD1. The V and J ends lost 4 bases and 0 bases, in that order; junction bases with no gene match: 9. This CDR3 has 18 amino acids. From germline, CDR1 is SGHAT and CDR2 FQNNGV. This CDR3 reads CASSSRDRGIWSTDTQYF. In DNA, the CDR3 is TGTGCCAGCAGCTCCCGGGACAGGGGGATTTGGAGCACAGATACGCAGTATTTT.

The CDR3 bases are TGTGCCAGCAGCACCCCACTAGGCGGGAGTCTCTCAGAAACAGATACGCAGTATTTT. This gives the protein CASSTPLGGSLSETDTQYF. The chain combines TRBV11-2 with TRBJ2-3; TRBD2 matches 7 bases. J gave up 3 bases and V 5 bases, and 20 bases lay outside the gene matches. Germline CDR1 is SGHAT and CDR2 is FQNNGV. CDR3 length equals 19 residues.

The chain combines TRBV28 with TRBJ2-3; perhaps TRBD2 as D (6 bases). The CDR3 is 17 amino acids. V dropped 6 bases and J dropped 7 bases, with 26 bases sitting between them. Germline CDR1 MDHEN, CDR2 SYDVKM. CDR3 protein: CASRPSPGLRSTHTQYF. As DNA, the CDR3 is TGTGCCAGCAGACCGAGCCCGGGACTCCGTTCAACTCATACGCAGTATTTT.

The chain joins TRBV5-4 to TRBJ1-2; D not resolved. The CDR3 covers 14 residues. V was shortened by 0 bases and J by 2 bases, with 8 bases between the two germline ends. The germline V gene encodes CDR1 SGHNT and CDR2 YYREEE (reference sequence). The CDR3 bases are TGTGCCAGCAGCTTGGCCGGTTGGAACTATGGCTACACCTTC. Translated, it gives CASSLAGWNYGYTF.

The count of this clonotype is one. V and J are TRBV6-1 and TRBJ2-5, with D possibly TRBD2 on 6 matching bases. This CDR3 has 15 amino acids. CDR1 MNHNS and CDR2 SASEGT come from the germline V gene. V shed 7 bases and J shed 1 base, with 16 bases lying between them. The CDR3 is CASTKTGEPQETQYF. CDR3 coding DNA: TGTGCCAGCACTAAAACGGGGGAACCCCAAGAGACCCAGTACTTC.